The clone carrying this T cell receptor (beta chain) appeared a single time. These data originate in a study of T cell responses to AZD1222 COVID-19 vaccine. TCRdb's copy holds only in-frame clones and misses some; the assay was immunoSEQ multiplex PCR. In the table there are 110,000 or so clones, about 86% of which are singletons. The length of the CDR3 is 14 residues. From germline, CDR1 is MDHEN and CDR2 SYDVKM. Trimming cost V 6 bases and J 2 bases; bases outside gene matches: 5. The sequence came from an adult in good health. The source material was peripheral blood, sampled on day 0 of AZD1222 vaccination. The genes are TRBV28 and TRBJ1-2; TRBD1 matches at 8 bases. DNA of the CDR3: TGTGCCAGCAGGTCGGACAGGGACAACTATGGCTACACCTTC. Translation gives CASRSDRDNYGYTF.